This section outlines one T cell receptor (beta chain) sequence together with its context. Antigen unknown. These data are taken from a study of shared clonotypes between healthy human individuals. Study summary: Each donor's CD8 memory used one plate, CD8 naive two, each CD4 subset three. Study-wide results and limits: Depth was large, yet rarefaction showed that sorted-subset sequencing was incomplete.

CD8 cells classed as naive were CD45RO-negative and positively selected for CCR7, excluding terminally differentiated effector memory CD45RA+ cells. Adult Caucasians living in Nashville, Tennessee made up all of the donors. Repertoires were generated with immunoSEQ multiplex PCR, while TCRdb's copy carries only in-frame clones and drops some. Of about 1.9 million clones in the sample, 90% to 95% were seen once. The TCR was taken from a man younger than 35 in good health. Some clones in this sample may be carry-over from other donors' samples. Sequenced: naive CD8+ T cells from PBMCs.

This CDR3 is CASSPRGGGNTIYF. The CDR3 region has the DNA TGTGCCAGCAGCCCCCGAGGGGGAGGAAACACCATATATTTT. V gene TRBV13 combines with J gene TRBJ1-3; weak D call: TRBD1 (6 bases). Germline values: CDR1 PRHDT, CDR2 FYEKMQ (reference sequence). With 5 bases removed from V and 4 bases from J, the gap between germline ends came to 12 bases. This CDR3 is built from 14 residues.